This TCR beta chain is from a study of T cell clonality in common variable immunodeficiency. Produced via immunoSEQ multiplex PCR; TCRdb's table is partial and in-frame only. Singletons are absent from the sample, which has 25,000 to 35,000 clones. Study results and caveats: Common variable immunodeficiency TCR beta sequences reportedly had fewer deletions and N-nucleotide insertions.

Looked up from germline, CDR1 is SGHRS and CDR2 is YFSETQ. V was pared by 8 bases and J by 5 bases, with 19 bases between. The CDR3 contains 14 residues. This clone was found a few times. As yet, its antigen is unknown. The CDR3 end falls 3 residues outside the read, so it is completed with the germline J gene. The gene calls are TRBV5-1 and TRBJ2-5; possible D gene TRBD1, 6 bases. Specimen: peripheral blood mononuclear cells. The TCR was taken from a human donor with common variable immunodeficiency. This CDR3 is CARRQSRGRETQYF. The part of the CDR3 DNA that was read is TGCGCCAGGAGGCAGAGCAGGGGTAGGGAGACC.